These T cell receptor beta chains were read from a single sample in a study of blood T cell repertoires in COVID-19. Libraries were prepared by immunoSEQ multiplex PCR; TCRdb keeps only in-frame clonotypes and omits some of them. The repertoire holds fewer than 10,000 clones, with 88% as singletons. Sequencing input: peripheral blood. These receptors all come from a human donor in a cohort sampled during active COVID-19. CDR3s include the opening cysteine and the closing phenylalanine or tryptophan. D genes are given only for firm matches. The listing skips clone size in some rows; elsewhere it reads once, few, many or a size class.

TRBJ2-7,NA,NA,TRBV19,CASSILDSSYEQYF,TGTGCCAGTAGTATCCTTGACAGTTCCTACGAGCAGTACTTC
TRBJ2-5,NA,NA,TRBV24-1,CATSGLAEETQYF,TGTGCCACCAGTGGGCTAGCCGAAGAGACCCAGTACTTC
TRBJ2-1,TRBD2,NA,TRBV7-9,CASSLPSGSPHEQFF,TGTGCCAGCAGCTTACCTAGCGGGAGTCCCCATGAGCAGTTCTTC
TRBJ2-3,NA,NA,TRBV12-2,CASRLYMTSAEQHTQYF,TGTGCAAGTCGCTTATACATGACTAGCGCAGAGCAACATACGCAGTATTTT
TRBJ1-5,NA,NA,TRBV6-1,CASSEARGPNQPQHF,TGTGCCAGCAGTGAAGCGCGGGGGCCCAATCAGCCCCAGCATTTT
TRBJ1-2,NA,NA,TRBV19,CASSIGRTTYGYTF,TGTGCCAGTAGTATAGGTCGGACAACCTATGGCTACACCTTC
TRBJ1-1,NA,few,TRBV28,CATLVQNTEAFF,TGTGCCACCCTAGTACAGAACACTGAAGCTTTCTTT
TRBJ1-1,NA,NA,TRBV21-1,CASSKLGQDTEAFF,TGTGCCAGCAGCAAATTGGGGCAGGACACTGAAGCTTTCTTT
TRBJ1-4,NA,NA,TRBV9,CASSPGPTGEKLFF,TGTGCCAGCAGCCCAGGGCCGACGGGTGAAAAACTGTTTTTT
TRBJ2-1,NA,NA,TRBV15,CATSSYGTSNEQFF,TGTGCCACCAGCAGCTACGGGACTTCCAATGAGCAGTTCTTC
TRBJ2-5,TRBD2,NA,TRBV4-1,CASSQVRASGRETQYF,TGCGCCAGCAGCCAAGTTCGGGCTAGCGGGCGAGAGACCCAGTACTTC
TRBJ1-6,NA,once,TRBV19,CASSISRERRSPLHF,TGTGCCAGTAGTATTTCGAGGGAGCGGCGTTCACCCCTCCACTTT
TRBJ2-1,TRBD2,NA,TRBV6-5,CASSLLAGSNEQFF,TGTGCCAGCAGCCTACTAGCGGGTTCCAATGAGCAGTTCTTC
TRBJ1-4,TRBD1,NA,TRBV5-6,CASSLFRGQELFF,TGTGCCAGCAGCTTGTTCAGGGGGCAAGAACTGTTTTTT